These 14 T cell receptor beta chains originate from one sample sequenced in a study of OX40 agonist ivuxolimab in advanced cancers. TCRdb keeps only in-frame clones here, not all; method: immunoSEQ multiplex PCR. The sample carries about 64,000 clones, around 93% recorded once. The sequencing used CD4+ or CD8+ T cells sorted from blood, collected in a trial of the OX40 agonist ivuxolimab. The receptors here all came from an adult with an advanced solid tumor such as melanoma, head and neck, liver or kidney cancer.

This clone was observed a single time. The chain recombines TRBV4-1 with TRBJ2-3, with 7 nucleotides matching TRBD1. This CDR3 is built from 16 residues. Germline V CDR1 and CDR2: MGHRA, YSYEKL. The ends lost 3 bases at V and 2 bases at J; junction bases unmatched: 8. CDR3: CASSQAPGQFTDTQYF. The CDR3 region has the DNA TGCGCCAGCAGCCAGGCCCCGGGACAGTTCACAGATACGCAGTATTTT.

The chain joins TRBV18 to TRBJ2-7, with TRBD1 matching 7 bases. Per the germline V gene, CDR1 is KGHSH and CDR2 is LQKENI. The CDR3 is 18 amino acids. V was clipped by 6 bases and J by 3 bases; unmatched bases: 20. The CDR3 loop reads CASSHSRGRGSTFYEQYF. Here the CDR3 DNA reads TGTGCCAGCTCCCATAGTCGGGGCAGGGGGAGTACCTTCTACGAGCAGTACTTC. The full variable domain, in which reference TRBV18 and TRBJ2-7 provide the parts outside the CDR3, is NAGVMQNPRHLVRRRGQEARLRCSPMKGHSHVYWYRQLPEEGLKFMVYLQKENIIDESGMPKERFSAEFPKEGPSILRIQQVVRGDSAAYFCASSHSRGRGSTFYEQYFGPGTRLTVT.

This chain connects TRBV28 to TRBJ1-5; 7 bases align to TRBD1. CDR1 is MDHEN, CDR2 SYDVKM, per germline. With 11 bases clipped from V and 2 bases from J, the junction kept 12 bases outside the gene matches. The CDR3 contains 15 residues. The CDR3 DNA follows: TGTGCCGGGAAGGGGGCTCGAGGGGGCAATCAGCCCCAGCATTTT. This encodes CAGKGARGGNQPQHF.

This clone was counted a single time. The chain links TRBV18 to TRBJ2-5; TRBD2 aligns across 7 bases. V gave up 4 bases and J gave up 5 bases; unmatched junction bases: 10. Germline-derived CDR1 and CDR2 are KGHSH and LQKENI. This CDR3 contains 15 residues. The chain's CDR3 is CASSLTSVTAETQYF. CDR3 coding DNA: TGTGCCAGCTCACTCACTAGCGTTACAGCGGAGACCCAGTACTTC. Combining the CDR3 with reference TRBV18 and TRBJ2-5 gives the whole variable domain NAGVMQNPRHLVRRRGQEARLRCSPMKGHSHVYWYRQLPEEGLKFMVYLQKENIIDESGMPKERFSAEFPKEGPSILRIQQVVRGDSAAYFCASSLTSVTAETQYFGPGTRLLVL.

CDR3 bases: TGCAGTGCAAGGGACATCTACGAGCAGTACTTC. This codes for CSARDIYEQYF. The chain has TRBV20-1 and TRBJ2-7, with a tentative D call TRBD1 (6 bases). V lost 6 bases and J 3 bases, leaving 9 bases between the germline ends. Germline CDR1 DFQATT, CDR2 SNEGSKA (reference sequence). The CDR3 is 11 residues long.

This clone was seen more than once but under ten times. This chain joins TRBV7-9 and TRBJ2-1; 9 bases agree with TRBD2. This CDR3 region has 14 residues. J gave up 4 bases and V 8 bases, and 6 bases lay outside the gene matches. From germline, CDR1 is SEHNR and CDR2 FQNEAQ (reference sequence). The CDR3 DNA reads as TGTGCCAGCGGGCGGCTAGCGGGATACAATGAGCAGTTCTTC. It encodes CASGRLAGYNEQFF.

CDR3 nucleotide sequence: TGTGCCATCAGTGATTACGGAGGAGAGACCCAGTACTTC. This codes for CAISDYGGETQYF. J is TRBJ2-5 and V is TRBV10-3, with a weak D call TRBD2 (5 bases). V lost 3 bases, J lost 4 bases, and 9 bases lay in between. This CDR3 comprises 13 residues. The germline V gene encodes CDR1 ENHRY and CDR2 SYGVKD.

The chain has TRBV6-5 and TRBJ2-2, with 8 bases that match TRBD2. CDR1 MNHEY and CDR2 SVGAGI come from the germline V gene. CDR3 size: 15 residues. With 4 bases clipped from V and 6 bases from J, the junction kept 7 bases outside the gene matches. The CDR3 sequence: CASSSGTSGPGELFF. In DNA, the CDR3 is TGTGCCAGCAGTTCCGGGACTAGTGGGCCCGGGGAGCTGTTTTTT.

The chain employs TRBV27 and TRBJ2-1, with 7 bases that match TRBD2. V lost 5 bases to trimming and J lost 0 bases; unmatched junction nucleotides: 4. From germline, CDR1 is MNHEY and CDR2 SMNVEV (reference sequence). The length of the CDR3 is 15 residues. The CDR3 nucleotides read TGTGCCAGCAGTATCCGGGAGGACTCCTACAATGAGCAGTTCTTC. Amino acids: CASSIREDSYNEQFF.

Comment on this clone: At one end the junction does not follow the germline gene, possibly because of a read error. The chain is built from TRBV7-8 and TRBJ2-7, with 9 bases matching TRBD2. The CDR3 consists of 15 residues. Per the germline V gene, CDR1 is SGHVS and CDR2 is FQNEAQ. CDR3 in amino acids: CASSLAGPVSYEQYF. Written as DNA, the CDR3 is TGTGCCAGCAGCCTAGCGGGACCCGTCTCCTACGAGCAGTACTTC. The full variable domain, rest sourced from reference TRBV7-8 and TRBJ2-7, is GAGVSQSPRYKVAKRGQDVALRCDPISGHVSLFWYQQALGQGPEFLTYFQNEAQLDKSGLPSDRFFAERPEGSVSTLKIQRTQQEDSAVYLCASSLAGPVSYEQYFGPGTRLTVT.

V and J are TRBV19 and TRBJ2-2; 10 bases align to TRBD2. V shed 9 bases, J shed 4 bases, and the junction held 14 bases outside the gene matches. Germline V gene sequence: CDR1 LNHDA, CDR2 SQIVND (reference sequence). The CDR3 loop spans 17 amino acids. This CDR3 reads CASAGASGRVVTGELFF. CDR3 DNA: TGTGCCAGCGCCGGGGCGAGCGGGAGGGTGGTCACCGGGGAGCTGTTTTTT. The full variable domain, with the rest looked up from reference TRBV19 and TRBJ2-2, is DGGITQSPKYLFRKEGQNVTLSCEQNLNHDAMYWYRQDPGQGLRLIYYSQIVNDFQKGDIAEGYSVSREKKESFPLTVTSAQKNPTAFYLCASAGASGRVVTGELFFGEGSRLTVL.

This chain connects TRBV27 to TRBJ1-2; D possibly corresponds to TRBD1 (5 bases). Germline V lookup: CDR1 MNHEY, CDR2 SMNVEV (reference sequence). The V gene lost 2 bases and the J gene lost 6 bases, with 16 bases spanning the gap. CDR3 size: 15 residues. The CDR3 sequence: CASSLVARPGDGYTF. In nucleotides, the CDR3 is TGTGCCAGCAGTTTAGTCGCTCGTCCGGGGGATGGCTACACCTTC.

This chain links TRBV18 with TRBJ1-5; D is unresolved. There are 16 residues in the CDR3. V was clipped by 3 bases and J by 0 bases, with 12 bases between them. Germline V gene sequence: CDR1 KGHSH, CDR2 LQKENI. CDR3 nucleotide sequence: TGTGCCAGCTCACCGGCAGGCCTAGATAGCAATCAGCCCCAGCATTTT. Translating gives CASSPAGLDSNQPQHF.

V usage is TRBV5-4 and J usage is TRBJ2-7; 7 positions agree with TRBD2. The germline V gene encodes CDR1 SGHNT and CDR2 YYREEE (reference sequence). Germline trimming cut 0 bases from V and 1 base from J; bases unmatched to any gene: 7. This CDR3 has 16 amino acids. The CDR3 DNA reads TGTGCCAGCAGCTTGGGAGGCCTAGCGGCTTCCTACGAGCAGTACTTC. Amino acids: CASSLGGLAASYEQYF.